A selection of T cell receptor beta chains follows, all from one sample in a study of early T cells in non-severe SARS-CoV-2 infection. One entry per CDR3 protein, called by TCRdb with MiXCR from the 5' RACE reads. The sample has roughly 99,000 distinct CDR3 sequences; about 12% are singletons. Material: whole blood, obtained at baseline. These receptors originate from an adult who was a healthcare worker with PCR-confirmed SARS-CoV-2 infection or an uninfected control (not recorded which). CDR3s include the opening cysteine and the closing phenylalanine or tryptophan. Fields, in order: CDR3 protein, CDR3 DNA, D gene, V gene, J gene, clone size. A D gene is named only where the DNA matches it firmly. Clone size is stated in some rows and not others, as once, few, many or a class when expanded.

CASSSNSGGVKDEQYF	TGTGCCAGCAGCTCGAATAGCGGCGGGGTAAAGGACGAGCAGTACTTC	NA	TRBV7-9	TRBJ2-7	many
CASSYDLVRVGTEAFF	TGTGCCAGCAGTTACGATTTAGTCAGGGTGGGGACTGAAGCTTTCTTT	NA	TRBV6-5	TRBJ1-1	few
CASSQRGEGETGNTIYF	TGTGCCAGCTCACAAAGGGGCGAGGGAGAGACTGGAAACACCATATATTTT	NA	TRBV18	TRBJ1-3	NA
CATSDVGVAGAFNEQFF	TGTGCCACCAGTGATGTGGGAGTGGCGGGAGCCTTCAATGAGCAGTTCTTC	TRBD2	TRBV24-1	TRBJ2-1	few
CASFTGANVLTF	TGTGCCAGCTTCACTGGGGCCAACGTCCTGACTTTC	NA	TRBV6-6	TRBJ2-6	NA
CASSVGGTGELFF	TGTGCCAGCAGCGTAGGTGGCACCGGGGAGCTGTTTTTT	NA	TRBV9	TRBJ2-2	many
CASSGAGIYGYTF	TGTGCCAGCAGTGGGGCAGGCATCTATGGCTACACCTTC	NA	TRBV28	TRBJ1-2	few
CASSRDSKNTGELFF	TGTGCCAGCAGTCGGGACAGCAAGAACACCGGGGAGCTGTTTTTT	TRBD1	TRBV28	TRBJ2-2	NA
CAIGFEGARNTEAFF	TGTGCCATCGGGTTTGAGGGGGCGAGGAACACTGAAGCTTTCTTT	TRBD1	TRBV10-3	TRBJ1-1	many
CSARDRGTVNTEAFF	TGCAGTGCTAGAGATCGAGGGACAGTAAACACTGAAGCTTTCTTT	TRBD1	TRBV20-1	TRBJ1-1	many
CASSHGAGELFF	TGTGCCAGCAGCCATGGGGCCGGGGAGCTGTTTTTT	NA	TRBV3-1	TRBJ2-2	NA
CASSQVQANTEAFF	TGTGCCAGCAGCCAAGTTCAGGCGAACACTGAAGCTTTCTTT	NA	TRBV3-1	TRBJ1-1	many
CASSGRLAGITYEQYF	TGTGCCAGCAGCGGACGACTAGCGGGGATCACCTACGAGCAGTACTTC	TRBD2	TRBV7-9	TRBJ2-7	many
CASSRQTGSNGELFF	TGTGCCAGCAGCCGCCAGACAGGGTCAAACGGGGAGCTGTTTTTT	TRBD1	TRBV5-4	TRBJ2-2	NA
CASSFPDYPREQYF	TGTGCCAGCAGCTTCCCGGACTATCCTCGCGAGCAGTACTTC	NA	TRBV5-4	TRBJ2-7	many
CASRPNPGLEFF	TGTGCCAGCAGACCTAATCCGGGACTGGAGTTCTTC	NA	TRBV12-3/TRBV12-4	TRBJ2-1	many
CASTQSTETQYF	TGTGCCAGCACGCAGAGCACAGAGACGCAGTATTTT	NA	TRBV2	TRBJ2-3	NA
CASSLKGDGGELFF	TGTGCCAGCAGCTTGAAGGGTGACGGCGGGGAGCTGTTTTTT	NA	TRBV5-6	TRBJ2-2	NA
CSGILWAETQYF	TGCAGTGGGATCCTCTGGGCTGAGACCCAGTACTTT	NA	TRBV20-1	TRBJ2-5	once
CASSLHARSNQPQHF	TGTGCCAGCAGTCTTCACGCTAGGAGCAATCAGCCCCAGCATTTT	NA	TRBV2	TRBJ1-5	NA
CASSGGEQYF	TGTGCCAGCAGTGGGGGAGAGCAGTACTTC	NA	TRBV12-3/TRBV12-4	TRBJ2-7	few
CASSPRGRAGGTSSYNEQFF	TGTGCCAGCAGCCCCCGAGGGAGAGCGGGGGGGACGAGCTCCTACAATGAGCAGTTCTTC	TRBD2	TRBV7-3	TRBJ2-1	NA